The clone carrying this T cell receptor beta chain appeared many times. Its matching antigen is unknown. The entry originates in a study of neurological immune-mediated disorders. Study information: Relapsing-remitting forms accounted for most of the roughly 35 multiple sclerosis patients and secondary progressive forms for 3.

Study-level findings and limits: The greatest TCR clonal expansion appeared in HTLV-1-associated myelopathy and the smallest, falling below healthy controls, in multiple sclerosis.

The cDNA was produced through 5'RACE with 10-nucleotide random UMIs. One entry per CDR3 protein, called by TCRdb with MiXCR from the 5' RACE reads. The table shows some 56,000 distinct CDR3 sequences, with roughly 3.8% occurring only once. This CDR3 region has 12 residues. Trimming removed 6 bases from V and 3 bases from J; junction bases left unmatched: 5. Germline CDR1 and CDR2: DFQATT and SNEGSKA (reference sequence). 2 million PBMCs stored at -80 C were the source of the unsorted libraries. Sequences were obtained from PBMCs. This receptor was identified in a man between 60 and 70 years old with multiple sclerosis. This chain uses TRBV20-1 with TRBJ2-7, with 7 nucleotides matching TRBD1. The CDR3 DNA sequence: TGCAGTGCCTGCCGGGACAGCTACGAGCAGTACTTC. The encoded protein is CSACRDSYEQYF.